Shown below are 15 T cell receptor beta chains from a single sample sequenced in a study of blood T cell repertoires in COVID-19. The protocol was immunoSEQ multiplex PCR, while the TCRdb copy is restricted to in-frame clones and leaves out a portion. The repertoire holds 150,000 to 200,000 clones, with 70% to 85% as singletons. The sequenced sample consisted of peripheral blood. The receptor set was obtained from a woman at least 80 years old with acute or convalescent COVID-19.

This clone was seen a single time. The chain carries TRBV24-1 and TRBJ2-3; 7 bases agree with TRBD2. The CDR3 runs 15 residues. CDR1 KGHDR and CDR2 SFDVKD come from the germline V gene. After removal of 3 bases from V and 5 bases from J, the junction contained 7 bases not matched to a gene. CDR3 loop: CATSDPWREKDTQYF. As DNA, the CDR3 is TGTGCCACCAGTGATCCCTGGCGGGAGAAAGATACGCAGTATTTT.

This clone came up once. The rearrangement links TRBV6-5 to TRBJ2-5, with D possibly TRBD2 on 6 matching bases. Germline CDR1 reads MNHEY; CDR2 reads SVGAGI. V shed 0 bases and J shed 4 bases, with 12 bases lying between them. The length of the CDR3 is 15 residues. In DNA form, the CDR3 reads TGTGCCAGCAGTTACTCTGGGCAGGGAGGAGAGACCCAGTACTTC. Protein sequence: CASSYSGQGGETQYF.

The V gene is TRBV19, the J gene TRBJ2-3, with TRBD2 as a possible D gene (5 bases). The ends were cut back, 1 base at V and 5 bases at J, with 7 bases in the middle. The CDR3 totals 13 residues. Germline CDR1 LNHDA, CDR2 SQIVND (reference sequence). DNA for the CDR3: TGTGCCAGTAGTATAGGCGGGCGAGATACGCAGTATTTT. Translated, it gives CASSIGGRDTQYF.

This chain connects TRBV9 to TRBJ2-4; 9 nucleotides agree with TRBD2. Unmatched junction bases numbered 6, after V lost 4 bases and J lost 4 bases. The CDR3 runs to 15 residues. Germline values: CDR1 SGDLS, CDR2 YYNGEE. Written as DNA, the CDR3 is TGTGCCAGCAGCCCCCGACTAGCGGATAAAAACATTCAGTACTTC. Residues: CASSPRLADKNIQYF.

The gene calls are TRBV7-9 and TRBJ2-1; D possibly corresponds to TRBD1 (6 bases). CDR3 size: 14 residues. Germline loops: CDR1 SEHNR, CDR2 FQNEAQ (reference sequence). V was clipped by 7 bases and J by 5 bases, with 15 bases between them. As DNA, the CDR3 is TGTGCCAGCAATACGTGGGGGCCTCACAATGAGCAGTTCTTC. It translates to CASNTWGPHNEQFF.

The V and J genes are TRBV6-4 and TRBJ1-1; maybe TRBD1 (6 bases). The CDR3 covers 13 residues. The germline V and J ends were trimmed by 2 bases and 9 bases, with 13 bases remaining between them. CDR1 and CDR2 (germline): MRHNA, SNTAGT. As DNA, the CDR3 is TGTGCCAGCAGTGACCAGCGAGGACAGAAAGCTTTCTTT. It encodes CASSDQRGQKAFF.

The rearrangement uses TRBV13 and TRBJ2-1, with D perhaps TRBD1 (5 bases). Between the trimmed V and J ends, which lost 5 bases and 10 bases, there was a span of 12 bases. This CDR3 contains 12 residues. The V gene's germline CDR1 is PRHDT and CDR2 FYEKMQ (reference sequence). CDR3 region: CASSASNREQFF. The CDR3, as DNA: TGTGCCAGCAGCGCTAGTAACAGGGAGCAGTTCTTC.

This chain joins TRBV4-2 and TRBJ2-1; TRBD2 might be the D (6 bases). Germline CDR1 and CDR2: LGHNA and YNFKEQ. CDR3 length: 17 residues. V dropped 2 bases and J dropped 2 bases, with 16 bases sitting between them. In DNA, the CDR3 is TGTGCCAGCAGCCAAAGGATGGGGGGAGACCCCTACAATGAGCAGTTCTTC. It yields the protein CASSQRMGGDPYNEQFF.

This chain links TRBV3-1 (or the pseudogene TRBV3-2) with TRBJ2-5; 9 bases fit TRBD2. The V gene end was trimmed by 0 bases and the J gene end by 5 bases; junction bases not matched to a gene: 1. Germline V CDR1 and CDR2: LGHDT, YNNKEL (reference sequence). CDR3 size: 14 residues. CDR3: CASSQDSGGETQYF. The DNA of the CDR3 is TGTGCCAGCAGCCAAGACAGCGGGGGGGAGACCCAGTACTTC.

The chain has TRBV2 and TRBJ2-7; D may be TRBD1 (6 bases). V shed 3 bases and J shed 6 bases, with 18 bases lying between them. This CDR3 has 15 amino acids. Germline V gives CDR1 SNHLY, CDR2 FYNNEI. As DNA, the CDR3 is TGTGCCAGCAGTGACCGACAGGCAGCGCCCACCGAGCAGTACTTC. Its protein is CASSDRQAAPTEQYF. Full variable domain (remainder filled in from reference TRBV2 and TRBJ2-7): EPEVTQTPSHQVTQMGQEVILRCVPISNHLYFYWYRQILGQKVEFLVSFYNNEISEKSEIFDDQFSVERPDGSNFTLKIRSTKLEDSAMYFCASSDRQAAPTEQYFGPGTRLTVT.

Only a few counts were recorded for this clone. The J gene is TRBJ1-2, the V gene TRBV19, with 8 bases matching TRBD1. Germline values: CDR1 LNHDA, CDR2 SQIVND (reference sequence). J gave up 8 bases and V 10 bases, and 15 bases lay outside the gene matches. The CDR3 sequence is 14 residues long. The CDR3 sequence is CATLPDRGPRGYTF. Here the CDR3 DNA reads TGTGCCACCTTACCCGACAGGGGACCTCGGGGCTACACCTTC.

The V and J genes are TRBV5-4 and TRBJ2-1, with TRBD1 matching 7 bases. In germline, CDR1 is SGHNT, CDR2 YYREEE (reference sequence). The CDR3 is 17 amino acids. V shed 2 bases and J 4 bases; nucleotides not matched to a gene: 12. The CDR3 spells CASSLQRQGVGYNEQFF. CDR3 sequence (DNA): TGTGCCAGCAGCTTACAGCGGCAGGGGGTTGGGTACAATGAGCAGTTCTTC.

This clone was counted a few times. The V call is TRBV2, the J call TRBJ2-1, with 12 bases that match TRBD2. CDR1 is SNHLY, CDR2 FYNNEI, per germline. V lost 7 bases and J lost 7; bases outside the gene matches: 14. CDR3 length: 17 residues. Here the CDR3 reads CASNRASGGGGPNEQFF. Here the CDR3 DNA reads TGTGCCAGCAATAGGGCTAGCGGGGGGGGAGGACCGAATGAGCAGTTCTTC.

This clone has only one observation. The chain is built from TRBV2 and TRBJ1-6; 7 positions match TRBD1. This CDR3 is built from 15 residues. With 4 bases clipped from V and 7 bases from J, the junction kept 7 bases outside the gene matches. The V gene's germline CDR1 is SNHLY and CDR2 FYNNEI. The CDR3 spells CASSGRQGRNSPLHF. The CDR3 coding sequence is TGTGCCAGCAGTGGTCGACAGGGTCGAAATTCACCCCTCCACTTT.

V gene TRBV27 combines with J gene TRBJ1-1; no clear D. Germline V gene lookup returns CDR1 MNHEY and CDR2 SMNVEV (reference sequence). CDR3 length equals 16 residues. Trimming cost V 0 bases and J 1 base, with 12 bases left between them. The CDR3 here is CASSLSGGFWNTEAFF. CDR3 nucleotides: TGTGCCAGCAGTTTATCGGGAGGGTTTTGGAACACTGAAGCTTTCTTT.